This TCR beta chain was recovered during a study of sequential checkpoint blockade in melanoma. At the level of the study: Arm A got nivolumab then ipilimumab; arm B the reverse, 1:1. Each arm's sequence ended with maintenance nivolumab.

TCRdb's copy holds only in-frame clones and misses some; the assay was immunoSEQ multiplex PCR. The table records 30,000 to 45,000 clones, 70% to 90% of them present only once. The V segment lost 6 bases and the J segment 5 bases; nucleotides outside the gene matches: 11. CDR1 is MGHDK, CDR2 SYGVNS, per germline. The CDR3 sequence is 15 residues long. Stated treatment: randomized to nivolumab then ipilimumab (arm A) or the reverse (arm B). None of the patients previously received DNA-damaging chemotherapy. This chain connects TRBV25-1 to TRBJ2-3; 7 bases match TRBD2. The sample was CD8+ T cells sorted from blood (inferred from file names), taken from a patient given nivolumab and ipilimumab in sequence. This receptor was obtained from a human donor with melanoma. The CDR3 reads CASRPLAKDEDTQYF. The CDR3 region has the DNA TGTGCCAGCAGACCACTAGCGAAGGATGAAGATACGCAGTATTTT. Variable domain in full (rest from reference TRBV25-1 and TRBJ2-3): EADIYQTPRYLVIGTGKKITLECSQTMGHDKMYWYQQDPGMELHLIHYSYGVNSTEKGDLSSESTVSRIRTEHFPLTLESARPSHTSQYLCASRPLAKDEDTQYFGPGTRLTVL.